Listed below are T cell receptor beta chains from one sample, sequenced in a study of CD8+CD57+ T cells in acquired aplastic anemia. MiXCR, applied by TCRdb to the reads, yields one record per CDR3 protein. Altogether hundreds of thousands of distinct CDR3 sequences are present, 45% to 70% being singletons, with the ten largest covering approximately 8%. What was sequenced was sorted CD4+, CD8+, or CD8+CD57+ T cells (not recorded which) from PBMCs. The receptors derive from a human donor with severe aplastic anemia or a healthy control (not recorded which). Both conserved end residues are part of each CDR3. D genes are given only for firm matches. A clone size is listed for some rows: how often the clone was seen (once, few, many), or a class if it is expanded.

J gene,D gene,V gene,clone size,CDR3 DNA,CDR3 protein
TRBJ1-1,.,TRBV7-3,.,TGTGCCAGCAGCCTACAGGGTGCGGTCACTGAAGCTTTCTTT,CASSLQGAVTEAFF
TRBJ1-1,.,TRBV7-2,.,TGTGCCAGCAAGGTAGATGGGCACCACGCTGAAGCTTTCTTT,CASKVDGHHAEAFF
TRBJ2-7,.,TRBV20-1,.,TGCAGTGCTAGGTTAAAAGGTCGCAGCTCCTACGAGCAGTACTTC,CSARLKGRSSYEQYF
TRBJ1-5,TRBD1,TRBV7-8,.,TGTGCCAGCAGCTTAGGCCCGACAGGGGGAAGCAATCAGCCCCAGCATTTT,CASSLGPTGGSNQPQHF
TRBJ2-1,.,TRBV7-6,.,TGTGCCAGCAGCCCCGCCCGAGCGGGTTTCTCCTACAATGAGCAGTTCTTC,CASSPARAGFSYNEQFF
TRBJ2-2,.,TRBV7-7,few,TGTGCTAGCAGCTTAGACGAGGGCGGGGAGCTGTTTTTT,CASSLDEGGELFF
TRBJ1-6,TRBD1,TRBV28,few,TGTGCCAGCGGGTCGGACAGGGCCCTTTACTCCTATAATTCACCCCTCCACTTT,CASGSDRALYSYNSPLHF
TRBJ2-5,TRBD2,TRBV7-2,.,TGTGCCAGCAGCTCAGTAGCGGGGGTCCAAGAGACCCAGTACTTC,CASSSVAGVQETQYF
TRBJ2-4,TRBD2,TRBV4-3,many,TGCGCCAGCAGCCAGCTAGCGGGGGACATTCAGTACTTC,CASSQLAGDIQYF
TRBJ2-5,.,TRBV5-4,few,TGTGCCAGCAGCTTGGCGGCGGGGTTAGATCGGGAGACCCAGTACTTC,CASSLAAGLDRETQYF
TRBJ1-1,.,TRBV7-3,.,TGTGCCAGCAGCTCCATGGGGGGGAACACTGAAGCTTTCTTT,CASSSMGGNTEAFF
TRBJ1-1,TRBD1,TRBV20-1,.,TGCAGTGCTATCTGGACAGGTGAAGGCACTGAAGCTTTCTTT,CSAIWTGEGTEAFF
TRBJ2-5,.,TRBV29-1,few,TGCAGCGTTCCCGGGACCTTCGAAGAGACCCAGTACTTC,CSVPGTFEETQYF
TRBJ2-1,.,TRBV11-3,many,TGTGCCAGCAGCTTAGATCCGCTAGCCTACAATGAGCAGTTCTTC,CASSLDPLAYNEQFF
TRBJ1-1,.,TRBV4-3,many,TGCGCCAGCAGCCGAGTGACAGGCGCTGAAGCTTTCTTT,CASSRVTGAEAFF
TRBJ2-5,TRBD1,TRBV2,.,TGTGCCAGCTTACCCGACAGGGGAGAGACCCAGTACTTC,CASLPDRGETQYF
TRBJ2-1,TRBD2,TRBV25-1,.,TGTGCCAGCAGTGAAGTGACTAGCAGTTCCAATGAGCAGTTCTTC,CASSEVTSSSNEQFF
TRBJ1-4,.,TRBV6-6,.,TGTGCCAGCAGTCACATCGGACGGGGAAATGAAAAACTGTTTTTT,CASSHIGRGNEKLFF
TRBJ1-3,TRBD1,TRBV5-1,many,TGCGCCAGCAGCACTTCGCCGACAGGGCTTAGGGGAAACACCATATATTTT,CASSTSPTGLRGNTIYF
TRBJ2-2,TRBD1,TRBV9,.,TGTGCCAGCAGCGTAGGTGACAGGGTGCGAGAGGGGGAGCTGTTTTTT,CASSVGDRVREGELFF
TRBJ2-3,.,TRBV5-1,.,TGCGCCAGCAGCATAGGTGCAGATACGCAGTATTTT,CASSIGADTQYF
TRBJ2-7,TRBD1,TRBV2,.,TGTGCCAGCAGCCTGACCAGGGGGACCCCGGGAGAGCAGTACTTC,CASSLTRGTPGEQYF
TRBJ1-1,.,TRBV12-5,many,TGTGCTAGTGCGTTAAAGCGGCAGATGAACACTGAAGCTTTCTTT,CASALKRQMNTEAFF
TRBJ2-7,.,TRBV7-8,.,TGTGCCAGCAGCCCCCGGGACACCACCTCCTACGAGCAGTACTTC,CASSPRDTTSYEQYF
TRBJ2-7,TRBD1,TRBV10-3,.,TGTGCCATCAGTGAGAACAGGGGTCGCGAGCAGTACTTC,CAISENRGREQYF
TRBJ2-2,.,TRBV2,.,TGTGCCAGCATTGGGGGCGGGATCTCCGGGGAGCTGTTTTTT,CASIGGGISGELFF
TRBJ1-1,.,TRBV30,many,TGTGCCTGGAGTGTACAGGGCACTGAAGCTTTCTTT,CAWSVQGTEAFF
TRBJ1-1,.,TRBV5-1,.,TGCGCCAGCAGCCAACAGGCCATGAACACTGAAGCTTTCTTT,CASSQQAMNTEAFF
TRBJ2-2,.,TRBV7-6,.,TGTGCTAGAGGACAGTACACCGGGGAGCTGTTTTTT,CARGQYTGELFF
TRBJ2-1,.,TRBV6-5,.,TGTGCCAGCAGTGACTCTTACTACAATGAGCAGTTCTTC,CASSDSYYNEQFF
TRBJ2-3,TRBD1,TRBV7-2,many,TGTGCCAGCAGCTTAGAGGGGGCGCCGGTACATACGCAGTATTTT,CASSLEGAPVHTQYF
TRBJ1-3,.,TRBV6-2/TRBV6-3,many,TGTGCCAGCAGTCTGTACCTTGGAAACACCATATATTTT,CASSLYLGNTIYF
TRBJ1-6,.,TRBV9,few,TGTGCCAGCAGCTTCCTACAGGGTGAGGGTTCACCCCTCCACTTT,CASSFLQGEGSPLHF
TRBJ2-1,TRBD2,TRBV20-1,once,TGCAGTGCTAGCAGTTTCGGCGGGGGGGCCTACAATGAGCAGTTCTTC,CSASSFGGGAYNEQFF
TRBJ1-2,.,TRBV10-3,.,TGTGCCATCAGTGAGGGGGGGGTTACTAACTATGGCTACACCTTC,CAISEGGVTNYGYTF
TRBJ2-3,TRBD2,TRBV27,.,TGTGCCAGCAGTCCCCGTGAGACTAGCGGGGGGCTCACAGATACGCAGTATTTT,CASSPRETSGGLTDTQYF
TRBJ1-1,.,TRBV6-4,.,TGTGCCAGCAGTGAGGGACCTCGAACCGAAGCTTTCTTT,CASSEGPRTEAFF
TRBJ2-6,.,TRBV6-6,many,TGTGCCGGGGCGTCCTCTGGGGCCAACGTCCTGACTTTC,CAGASSGANVLTF
TRBJ2-7,.,TRBV15,.,TGTGCCACCAGCAGGGATCACTACGAGCAGTACTTC,CATSRDHYEQYF
TRBJ2-2,.,TRBV7-7,.,TGTGCTAGCAGCTTATCCGTCAGGGACACCGGGGAGCTGTTTTTT,CASSLSVRDTGELFF
TRBJ2-2,.,TRBV7-9,few,TGTGCCAGCAGCTCCGGACAGATGAACACCGGGGAGCTGTTTTTT,CASSSGQMNTGELFF
TRBJ2-1,TRBD1,TRBV4-2,few,TGTGCCAGCAGCCGGCCCGGGACAGGGCAAGGCAATGAGCAGTTCTTC,CASSRPGTGQGNEQFF
TRBJ2-2,TRBD2,TRBV20-1,.,TGCAGTGCTAGTCTCCCGGGAGGCACCGGGGAGCTGTTTTTT,CSASLPGGTGELFF
TRBJ2-3,.,TRBV27,.,TGTGCCAGCAGTTTATCTAGGGGGGAGGGCACAGATACGCAGTATTTT,CASSLSRGEGTDTQYF
TRBJ2-3,.,TRBV29-1,few,TGCAGCGTTGGGCAGAACACAGATACGCAGTATTTT,CSVGQNTDTQYF
TRBJ2-5,.,TRBV7-2,few,TGTGCCAGCAGCTTAGGGCATAGTTGGGGCGGACGTCGGGAGACCCAGTACTTC,CASSLGHSWGGRRETQYF
TRBJ1-1,.,TRBV19,.,TGTGCCAGTAGTATCTCCGGGACATTTAACACTGAAGCTTTCTTT,CASSISGTFNTEAFF
TRBJ1-4,.,TRBV30,many,TGTGCCTGGTCTTCCCCTAAGGGTGAAAAACTGTTTTTT,CAWSSPKGEKLFF
TRBJ2-5,.,TRBV19,.,TGTGCCAGTAGTATGGGGGGAGGGGGCCGTGACCAAGAGACCCAGTACTTC,CASSMGGGGRDQETQYF
TRBJ2-7,.,TRBV13,.,TGTGCCAGCAGCTTTTTGCGCCAGGACTACGAGCAGTACTTC,CASSFLRQDYEQYF
TRBJ1-1,.,TRBV20-1,many,TGCAGTGCTCTGAACACAGGGCTCGGCGCTGAAGCTTTCTTT,CSALNTGLGAEAFF
TRBJ2-2,.,TRBV24-1,.,TGTGCCACCAGTGAGTGGAAAACCGGGGAGCTGTTTTTT,CATSEWKTGELFF
TRBJ2-3,.,TRBV9,.,TGTGCCAGCAGCGGGGGGGCGGCTAGCGGCACAGATACGCAGTATTTT,CASSGGAASGTDTQYF
TRBJ2-3,TRBD2,TRBV19,.,TGTGCCAGTAACACCGGGACTAGCGGGGGGACAGATACGCAGTACTTT,CASNTGTSGGTDTQYF
TRBJ2-7,.,TRBV19,once,TGTGCCAGTAGTAGCAGACAGGTCTACGAGCAGTACTTC,CASSSRQVYEQYF
TRBJ2-1,.,TRBV7-9,.,TGTGCCAGCAGCTATGAGACAGGCTATGAGCAGTTCTTC,CASSYETGYEQFF
TRBJ2-7,TRBD2,TRBV6-1,many,TGTGCCAGCAGGGGGGGGGGGACGGATGTCTACGAGCAGTACTTC,CASRGGGTDVYEQYF
TRBJ2-1,TRBD1,TRBV6-6,many,TGTGCCAGCAGTTACGGGGACAGGGGCTACAATGAGCAGTTCTTC,CASSYGDRGYNEQFF